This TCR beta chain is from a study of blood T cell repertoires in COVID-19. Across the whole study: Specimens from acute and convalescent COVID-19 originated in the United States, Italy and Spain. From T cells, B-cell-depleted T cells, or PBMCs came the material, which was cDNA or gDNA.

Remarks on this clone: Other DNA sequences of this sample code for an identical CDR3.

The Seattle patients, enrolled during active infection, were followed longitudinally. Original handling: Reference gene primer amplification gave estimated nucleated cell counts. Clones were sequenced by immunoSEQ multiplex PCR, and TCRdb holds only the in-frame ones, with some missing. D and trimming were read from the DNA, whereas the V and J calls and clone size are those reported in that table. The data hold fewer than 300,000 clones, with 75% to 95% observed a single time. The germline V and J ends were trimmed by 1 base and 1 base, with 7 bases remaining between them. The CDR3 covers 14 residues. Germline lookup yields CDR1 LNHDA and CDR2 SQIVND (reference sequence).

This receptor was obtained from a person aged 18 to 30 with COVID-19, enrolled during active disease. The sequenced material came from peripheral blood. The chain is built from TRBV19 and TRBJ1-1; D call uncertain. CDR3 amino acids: CASSIGHPNTEAFF. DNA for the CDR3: TGTGCCAGTAGTATAGGGCACCCGAACACTGAAGCTTTCTTT. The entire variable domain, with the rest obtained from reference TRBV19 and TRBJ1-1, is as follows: DGGITQSPKYLFRKEGQNVTLSCEQNLNHDAMYWYRQDPGQGLRLIYYSQIVNDFQKGDIAEGYSVSREKKESFPLTVTSAQKNPTAFYLCASSIGHPNTEAFFGQGTRLTVV.